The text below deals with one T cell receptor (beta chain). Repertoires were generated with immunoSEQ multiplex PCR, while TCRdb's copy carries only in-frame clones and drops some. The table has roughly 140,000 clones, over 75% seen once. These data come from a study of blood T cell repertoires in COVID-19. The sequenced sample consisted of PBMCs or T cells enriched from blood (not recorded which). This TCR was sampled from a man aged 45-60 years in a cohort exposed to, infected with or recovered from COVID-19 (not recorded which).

CDR3 coding DNA: TGTGCCAGCAGCTTGGGACTAGCGGGAAGTACCAAAAACATTCAGTACTTC. This codes for CASSLGLAGSTKNIQYF. V usage is TRBV5-6 and J usage is TRBJ2-4; the match to TRBD2 covers 11 bases. In germline, CDR1 is SGHDT, CDR2 YYEEEE. This CDR3 spans 17 amino acids. V trimming: 0 bases; J trimming: 2 bases; junction bases outside the gene matches: 4.